These 25 T cell receptor beta chains were all obtained from the same sample, sequenced in a study of PD-1 blockade in classical Hodgkin lymphoma. Some clones are missing from TCRdb's copy, which holds only in-frame ones; the method was immunoSEQ multiplex PCR. The sample holds 43,000 or so clones, about 90% seen once. After autologous stem cell transplantation all patients relapsed, and prior brentuximab vedotin exposure differed between cohorts. Sequences were derived from peripheral blood mononuclear cells (PBMCs), sampled at baseline. These receptors originate from a human donor with classical Hodgkin lymphoma.

This chain uses TRBV5-1 with TRBJ1-3; 9 bases match TRBD1. Unmatched junction bases numbered 3, after V lost 1 base and J lost 4 bases. CDR3 size: 15 residues. The germline gives CDR1 SGHRS, CDR2 YFSETQ. Here the CDR3 reads CASSLRTGVGNTIYF. The CDR3 DNA sequence: TGCGCCAGCAGCTTGAGGACAGGGGTAGGAAACACCATATATTTT. Filled out from reference TRBV5-1 and TRBJ1-3, the complete variable domain reads KAGVTQTPRYLIKTRGQQVTLSCSPISGHRSVSWYQQTPGQGLQFLFEYFSETQRNKGNFPGRFSGRQFSNSRSEMNVSTLELGDSALYLCASSLRTGVGNTIYFGEGSWLTVV.

In its sample, this clone was seen once. The gene calls are TRBV28 and TRBJ2-7, with D possibly TRBD2 on 7 matching bases. V lost 10 bases and J 0 bases, leaving 22 bases between the germline ends. Germline CDR1 and CDR2: MDHEN and SYDVKM. This CDR3 has 16 residues. The CDR3 spells CATNLRGGGSSYEQYF. CDR3 bases: TGTGCCACCAATCTAAGGGGGGGAGGGAGCTCCTACGAGCAGTACTTC. Variable domain in full (rest from reference TRBV28 and TRBJ2-7): DVKVTQSSRYLVKRTGEKVFLECVQDMDHENMFWYRQDPGLGLRLIYFSYDVKMKEKGDIPEGYSVSREKKERFSLILESASTNQTSMYLCATNLRGGGSSYEQYFGPGTRLTVT.

The rearrangement joins TRBV21-1 to TRBJ2-1; TRBD2 is the table's D call and was not checked against the DNA. TRBV21-1 constitutes a pseudogene. This CDR3 contains 18 residues. Written as DNA, the CDR3 is TGTGCCAGCAGCAAAGACCTCGAGAGCGGGAGAGGCTACAATGAGCAGTTCTTC. Its protein product is CASSKDLESGRGYNEQFF.

This chain links TRBV19 with TRBJ1-5; maybe TRBD1 (5 bases). The CDR3 sequence is 15 residues long. Trimming cost V 3 bases and J 2 bases, with 11 bases left between them. Germline values: CDR1 LNHDA, CDR2 SQIVND (reference sequence). The CDR3 nucleotides are TGTGCCAGTAGTATGGAGGGGTACGGCAATCAGCCCCAGCATTTT. It yields the protein CASSMEGYGNQPQHF.

This sequence joins TRBV5-1 and TRBJ1-5, with 8 bases matching TRBD1. The germline V gene encodes CDR1 SGHRS and CDR2 YFSETQ. The CDR3 runs to 14 residues. Unmatched junction bases numbered 4, after V lost 4 bases and J lost 4 bases. The CDR3 sequence is CASSPTGGNQPQHF. Here the CDR3 DNA reads TGCGCCAGCAGCCCCACAGGGGGGAATCAGCCCCAGCATTTT.

V usage is TRBV6-6 and J usage is TRBJ1-6; no clear D. CDR1 and CDR2 from the germline V gene are MNHNY and SVGAGI (reference sequence). The CDR3 length is 15 residues. The V gene lost 2 bases and the J gene lost 1 base, with 6 bases spanning the gap. CDR3 DNA sequence: TGTGCCAGCAGTTACGGGGATTCCTATAATTCACCCCTCCACTTT. Translation: CASSYGDSYNSPLHF.

V and J are TRBV11-2 and TRBJ2-7; the match to TRBD2 covers 12 bases. Germline V gene sequence: CDR1 SGHAT, CDR2 FQNNGV. J was trimmed by 1 base and V by 6 bases; bases with no gene match: 10. The CDR3 spans 17 residues. This CDR3 is CASRRGLAGHLSYEQYF. CDR3 coding DNA: TGTGCCAGCAGAAGGGGACTAGCGGGCCACCTATCCTACGAGCAGTACTTC.

This chain uses TRBV29-1 with TRBJ2-7, with 7 bases that match TRBD1. This CDR3 has 14 residues. Germline V gene data show CDR1 as SQVTM and CDR2 as ANQGSEA. Losses at the gene ends were 6 bases for V and 0 bases for J; bases not matched to a gene: 8. This chain's CDR3 is CSVTPWTGSYEQYF. The DNA of the CDR3 is TGCAGCGTGACCCCCTGGACAGGCTCCTACGAGCAGTACTTC.

V is TRBV29-1 and J is TRBJ2-2, with D possibly matching TRBD1 (6 bases). V was pared by 7 bases and J by 5 bases, with 14 bases between. Germline loops: CDR1 SQVTM, CDR2 ANQGSEA. The CDR3 runs to 13 residues. CDR3 coding DNA: TGCAGCGGAGGACAGCGCGGAACCGGGGAGCTGTTTTTT. This translates into CSGGQRGTGELFF.

This chain uses TRBV6-6 with TRBJ1-2; no reliable D call. This CDR3 is 11 amino acids long. Germline loops: CDR1 MNHNY, CDR2 SVGAGI (reference sequence). V lost 7 bases to trimming and J lost 5 bases, with 8 bases between them. DNA of the CDR3: TGTGCCAGCACCAGTGGATATGGCTACACCTTC. It specifies CASTSGYGYTF.

The chain has TRBV19 and TRBJ2-7, with TRBD1 matching 8 bases. Germline-derived CDR1 and CDR2 are LNHDA and SQIVND (reference sequence). The CDR3 extends over 16 amino acids. Trimming took 2 bases from V and 1 from J; bases not matched to a gene: 7. CDR3 sequence: CASSISGQGGSYEQYF. The CDR3 bases are TGTGCCAGTAGTATATCCGGACAGGGTGGTTCCTACGAGCAGTACTTC.

CDR3: CASSQVCGCQETQYF. The CDR3 DNA is TGCGCCAGCAGCCAAGTTTGCGGGTGCCAAGAGACCCAGTACTTC. V is TRBV4-3 and J is TRBJ2-5, with a tentative D call TRBD2 (5 bases). The V end lost 1 base, the J end lost 1 base, and 10 bases lay between the germline ends. The CDR3 covers 15 residues. Germline CDR1 is LGHNA and CDR2 is YSLEER.

The V gene is TRBV10-3, the J gene TRBJ2-3, with 7 bases aligning to TRBD2. J lost 0 bases, V lost 8 bases, and 8 bases had no gene match. This CDR3 region has 15 residues. Germline CDR1 reads ENHRY; CDR2 reads SYGVKD. For the CDR3, the DNA is TGTGCCATCTCGGAGGGACTACCTAGCACAGATACGCAGTATTTT. Residues: CAISEGLPSTDTQYF.

V usage is TRBV5-1 and J usage is TRBJ2-7, with D unclear. Trimming left V 0 bases short and J 6 bases short, with 13 bases between. Germline-derived CDR1 and CDR2 are SGHRS and YFSETQ. The CDR3 runs to 14 residues. The CDR3 spells CASSLGDGFLEQYF. In nucleotides, the CDR3 is TGCGCCAGCAGCTTGGGAGACGGGTTCCTCGAGCAGTACTTC.

This chain uses TRBV4-3 with TRBJ1-1; D is perhaps TRBD1 (5 bases). Germline assignment: CDR1 LGHNA and CDR2 YSLEER. The V end was cut by 0 bases, the J end by 0 bases, with 8 bases between. The CDR3 is 15 residues long. CDR3 in amino acids: CASSQETGMNTEAFF. The CDR3 DNA is TGCGCCAGCAGCCAAGAAACAGGTATGAACACTGAAGCTTTCTTT.

This sequence joins TRBV28 and TRBJ2-5; 7 bases are shared with TRBD1. The CDR3 contains 14 residues. Germline-derived CDR1 and CDR2 are MDHEN and SYDVKM. Trimming took 1 base from V and 3 from J; bases not matched to a gene: 2. The CDR3 sequence: CASSLYTGEETQYF. The DNA for the CDR3 is TGTGCCAGCAGTTTATATACAGGGGAAGAGACCCAGTACTTC.

J is TRBJ1-2 and V is TRBV27, with 11 bases that match TRBD1. This CDR3 has 18 amino acids. Germline lookup yields CDR1 MNHEY and CDR2 SMNVEV (reference sequence). Germline trimming cut 6 bases from V and 0 bases from J; bases unmatched to any gene: 12. CDR3 residues: CASSTYRDRGSSNYGYTF. The CDR3 coding sequence is TGTGCCAGCAGCACGTACCGGGACAGGGGGTCGTCTAACTATGGCTACACCTTC.

This clone was recorded only once. The chain uses TRBV6-1 and TRBJ2-7, with D tentatively TRBD1 (6 bases). Per germline, CDR1 MNHNS and CDR2 SASEGT. Trimming left V 6 bases short and J 6 bases short, with 15 bases between. There are 13 residues in the CDR3. Here the CDR3 reads CASRNTGLGEQYF. The CDR3 DNA reads TGTGCCAGCAGGAACACAGGGCTGGGCGAGCAGTACTTC.

In its sample, this clone was seen a few times. The V and J genes are TRBV6-4 and TRBJ2-7; tentatively, D is TRBD1 or TRBD2 (5 bases each). Germline assignment: CDR1 MRHNA and CDR2 SNTAGT. The CDR3 covers 13 residues. V gave up 2 bases and J gave up 4 bases, with 9 bases separating them. The CDR3: CASSDAWGYEQYF. The CDR3 nucleotides read TGTGCCAGCAGTGACGCGTGGGGGTACGAGCAGTACTTC.

This clone came up once. The genes are TRBV2 and TRBJ1-2, with 9 bases that match TRBD1. Trimming cost V 8 bases and J 2 bases; bases outside gene matches: 9. Germline V lookup: CDR1 SNHLY, CDR2 FYNNEI. The CDR3 runs 15 residues. The CDR3 region has the DNA TGTGCCAGCCTTCATTTGGGACAGGGAAACTATGGCTACACCTTC. Translation: CASLHLGQGNYGYTF. Filled out from reference TRBV2 and TRBJ1-2, the complete variable domain reads EPEVTQTPSHQVTQMGQEVILRCVPISNHLYFYWYRQILGQKVEFLVSFYNNEISEKSEIFDDQFSVERPDGSNFTLKIRSTKLEDSAMYFCASLHLGQGNYGYTFGSGTRLTVV.

The chain links TRBV10-3 to TRBJ2-7; 8 bases align to TRBD1. Germline CDR1 and CDR2: ENHRY and SYGVKD. The CDR3 has 12 residues. Germline trimming cut 7 bases from V and 8 bases from J; bases unmatched to any gene: 7. The CDR3 region has the DNA TGTGCCATCACTGACGGACAGGGCCAGCAGTACTTC. Its protein is CAITDGQGQQYF.

This chain uses TRBV19 with TRBJ1-2; D is undetermined. Germline V lookup: CDR1 LNHDA, CDR2 SQIVND (reference sequence). Trimming removed 3 bases at V and 4 bases at J, with 15 bases between. This CDR3 spans 15 amino acids. CDR3 bases: TGTGCCAGTAGTATTGACCGACTTCGACTCTATGGCTACACCTTC. Translation: CASSIDRLRLYGYTF.

The J gene is TRBJ1-6, the V gene TRBV5-6, with D possibly being TRBD1 (5 bases). Trimming removed 2 bases from V and 3 bases from J, with 9 bases in between. Germline values: CDR1 SGHDT, CDR2 YYEEEE. This CDR3 spans 15 amino acids. As DNA, the CDR3 is TGTGCCAGCAGCTTTCACAGGCTCTATAATTCACCCCTCCACTTT. Translated, it gives CASSFHRLYNSPLHF. The full variable domain, completed using reference TRBV5-6 and TRBJ1-6, is DAGVTQSPTHLIKTRGQQVTLRCSPKSGHDTVSWYQQALGQGPQFIFQYYEEEERQRGNFPDRFSGHQFPNYSSELNVNALLLGDSALYLCASSFHRLYNSPLHFGNGTRLTVT.

The count of this clone is one. V and J are TRBV5-4 and TRBJ2-2, with TRBD1 matching over 7 bases. Germline-derived CDR1 and CDR2 are SGHNT and YYREEE (reference sequence). V lost 7 bases and J lost 1; bases outside the gene matches: 7. CDR3 length: 15 amino acids. The CDR3 DNA is TGTGCCAGCGCGACAGGGCCCCTGAACACCGGGGAGCTGTTTTTT. Translation gives CASATGPLNTGELFF. Full variable domain (missing parts from reference TRBV5-4 and TRBJ2-2): ETGVTQSPTHLIKTRGQQVTLRCSSQSGHNTVSWYQQALGQGPQFIFQYYREEENGRGNFPPRFSGLQFPNYSSELNVNALELDDSALYLCASATGPLNTGELFFGEGSRLTVL.

There are a few counts of this clone. J is TRBJ2-1 and V is TRBV6-4, with 12 bases identical to TRBD2. V lost 0 bases, J lost 9 bases, and 0 bases stayed unmatched. CDR3 length: 14 residues. Looked up from germline, CDR1 is MRHNA and CDR2 is SNTAGT. CDR3 in amino acids: CASSDSTSGSEQFF. For the CDR3, the DNA is TGTGCCAGCAGTGACTCGACTAGCGGGAGTGAGCAGTTCTTC.